Sequencing of this TCR beta chain was carried out in a study of cytomegalovirus exposure and HLA in healthy donors. A remark on this clone: Its antigen is unknown.

PCR amplification relied on 60 Vbeta primers (plus 13 Jbeta primers). TCRdb's copy holds only in-frame clones and misses some; the assay was immunoSEQ multiplex PCR. The sample contains some 200,000 clones, about 12% of which appear only once. Study outcomes and limitations: The sole available immune exposure information was CMV serostatus.

The junction had 10 bases not matched to a gene; V was cut back by 0 bases and J by 4 bases. Germline lookup yields CDR1 SGHAT and CDR2 FQNNGV. The CDR3 consists of 17 residues. This clonotype was obtained from a man aged 50 to 59 in good health and CMV-seropositive. This sequence joins TRBV11-2 and TRBJ2-5; 8 bases are shared with TRBD1. The sequencing input was PBMCs. In DNA form, the CDR3 reads TGTGCCAGCAGCTTAGATCTTGGGACAGGCCAGGGAGAGACCCAGTACTTC. Translated, it gives CASSLDLGTGQGETQYF.